This TCR beta chain was captured in a study of metastatic and nonmetastatic thyroid tumors. Study overall: Both malignant and benign thyroid patients supplied peripheral blood and tumor or nodule tissue samples, across which the repertoires of these patients were then compared.

Overall study findings and caveats: Reported TCR beta diversity, measured in blood and tumor, was significantly higher for malignant thyroid tumors than for benign nodules.

Prior to thyroid surgery, none of the patients had received any treatment. This clone was seen ten or more times. Its antigen is currently unknown. Original handling: Building a distant-metastasis classifier for papillary thyroid cancer drew on CDR3 differences across clinicopathological groups. MiXCR reprocessed the PCR reads for TCRdb. In this record, the V and J calls reflect TCRdb's handling and not the investigators' own analysis. The table has about 15,000 clones, 30% to 40% seen once. The CDR3 runs to 14 residues. Germline V gene sequence: CDR1 SSHAT, CDR2 FNYEAQ (reference sequence). V lost 5 bases and J lost 6, with 15 bases in between.

This sequence joins TRBV7-7 and TRBJ2-3; D is ambiguous. This TCR was sampled from a female donor with papillary thyroid cancer or a benign thyroid nodule (not recorded which). Some clones in this sample may be carry-over from other donors' samples. Sequences were obtained from tumor tissue. The CDR3 DNA reads TGTGCCAGCAGCACATACTCGGACCCGGATACGCAGTATTTT. This gives the protein CASSTYSDPDTQYF.